The T cell receptor beta chain described here comes from a study of T cell responses to AZD1222 COVID-19 vaccine. Study findings and constraints: Researchers report vaccine-associated CD4 TCRs spanning spike, with dominance at 160-218 and 743-854. Baseline serology detected seropositivity in only six or seven AZD1222 recipients.

V lost 6 bases to trimming and J lost 6 bases; unmatched junction nucleotides: 6. The CDR3 has 13 amino acids. Germline assignment: CDR1 KGHSH and CDR2 LQKENI. To note about this clone: Its antigen is not identified.

Only in-frame clones appear in the TCRdb table, and some are missing; sequencing was by immunoSEQ multiplex PCR. The sample lists 89,000 or so clones; under 95% were seen once. V is TRBV18 and J is TRBJ1-2, with 8 bases that match TRBD1. The material sequenced was peripheral blood, taken 28 days after the second AZD1222 dose. The TCR originated in an adult who received the AZD1222 COVID-19 vaccine. The CDR3 region is CASSRQGPNGYTF. The CDR3 coding sequence is TGTGCCAGCTCTCGACAGGGGCCTAATGGCTACACCTTC.